This entry features one TCR beta chain sequence. The assay was immunoSEQ multiplex PCR, and TCRdb's table has in-frame clones only and misses some. The sample includes tens of thousands of clones, around nine tenths of them seen just once. These data are taken from a study of T cell responses to AZD1222 COVID-19 vaccine. The V end lost 1 base, the J end lost 0 bases, and 14 bases lay between the germline ends. The CDR3 extends over 17 amino acids. Germline V gives CDR1 SGHTS, CDR2 YDEGEE. The chain links TRBV5-8 to TRBJ1-3, with no clear D. This TCR was recovered from an adult who received the AZD1222 COVID-19 vaccine. Sequenced here: peripheral blood, sampled 28 days after the second AZD1222 dose. DNA of the CDR3: TGTGCCAGCAGCTTGTTGGACCCTTACTACTCTGGAAACACCATATATTTT. Translated, it gives CASSLLDPYYSGNTIYF.